This TCR beta chain was profiled in a study of blood T cell repertoires in COVID-19. Across the study: There were acute and convalescent COVID-19 samples, and they came from the United States, Italy and Spain. Sample material is recorded as cDNA or gDNA derived from T cells, B-cell-depleted T cells, or PBMCs.

The CDR3 loop spans 15 amino acids. CDR1 is LNHNV, CDR2 YYDKDF, per germline (reference sequence). J gave up 6 bases and V 1 base, and 6 bases lay outside the gene matches. Original processing methods: It was from reference gene primer amplification that nucleated cell counts were estimated. The repertoire was sequenced with immunoSEQ multiplex PCR; TCRdb's copy has only in-frame clones and lacks some. For V, J and clone size, that table is used; D and trimming come from the DNA. The table includes about 50,000 clones, 85% detected once. This rearrangement joins TRBV15 to TRBJ1-5; TRBD1 agrees at 7 bases. Sequenced input: peripheral blood. The sequence was collected from a man in his 60s with acute or convalescent COVID-19. The CDR3 DNA reads TGTGCCACCAGCAGAGTAGGACAGGCAGGTCAGCCCCAGCATTTT. Translated: CATSRVGQAGQPQHF.